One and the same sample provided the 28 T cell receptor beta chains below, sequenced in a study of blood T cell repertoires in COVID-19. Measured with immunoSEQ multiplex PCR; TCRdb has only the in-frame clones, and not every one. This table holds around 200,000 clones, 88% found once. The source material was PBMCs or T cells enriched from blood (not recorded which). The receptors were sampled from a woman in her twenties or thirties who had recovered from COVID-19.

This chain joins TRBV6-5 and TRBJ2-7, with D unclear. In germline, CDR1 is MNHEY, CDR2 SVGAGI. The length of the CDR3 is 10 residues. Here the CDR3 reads CGFQSYEQYF. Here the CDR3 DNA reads TGTGGGTTTCAGTCCTACGAGCAGTACTTC.

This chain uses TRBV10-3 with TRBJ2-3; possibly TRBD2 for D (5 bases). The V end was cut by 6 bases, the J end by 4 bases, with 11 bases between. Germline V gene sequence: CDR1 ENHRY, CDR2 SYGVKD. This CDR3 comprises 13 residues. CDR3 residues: CAISPRGADTQYF. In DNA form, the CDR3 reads TGTGCCATCAGCCCCCGGGGAGCAGATACGCAGTATTTT.

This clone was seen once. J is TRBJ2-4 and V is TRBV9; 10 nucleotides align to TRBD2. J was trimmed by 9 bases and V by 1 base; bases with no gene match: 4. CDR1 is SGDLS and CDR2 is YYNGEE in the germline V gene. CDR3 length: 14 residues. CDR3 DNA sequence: TGTGCCAGCAGCGTAAGCGGGGGGGCTAGCATTCAGTACTTC. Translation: CASSVSGGASIQYF.

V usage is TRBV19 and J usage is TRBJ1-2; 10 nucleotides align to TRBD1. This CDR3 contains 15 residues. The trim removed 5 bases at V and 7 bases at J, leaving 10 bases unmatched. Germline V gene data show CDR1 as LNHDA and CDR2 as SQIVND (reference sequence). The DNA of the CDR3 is TGTGCCAGTAGTTCAAGCTTGGACAGGGGGTTTGGCTACACCTTC. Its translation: CASSSSLDRGFGYTF.

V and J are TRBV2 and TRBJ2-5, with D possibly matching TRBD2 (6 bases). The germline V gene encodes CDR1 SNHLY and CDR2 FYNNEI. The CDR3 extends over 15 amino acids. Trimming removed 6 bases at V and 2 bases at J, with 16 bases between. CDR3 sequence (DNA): TGTGCCAGCAGGGACCTAGCGCGGCTACAAGAGACCCAGTACTTC. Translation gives CASRDLARLQETQYF.

CDR3 in amino acids: CATSARTTGAGYTF. CDR3 nucleotides: TGTGCCACCAGCGCACGAACAACAGGGGCCGGCTACACCTTC. The chain employs TRBV15 and TRBJ1-2; 7 bases match TRBD1. The CDR3 is made up of 14 amino acids. Trimming took 5 bases from V and 8 from J; bases not matched to a gene: 11. The germline gives CDR1 LNHNV, CDR2 YYDKDF (reference sequence).

Written as DNA, the CDR3 is TGTGCCAGCAGTGACGAGAATATGAACACTGAAGCTTTCTTT. As protein: CASSDENMNTEAFF. The rearrangement joins TRBV25-1 to TRBJ1-1; D call uncertain. The CDR3 covers 14 residues. The germline V gene has CDR1 MGHDK and CDR2 SYGVNS. V was cut by 3 bases and J by 0 bases, with 8 bases left in between.

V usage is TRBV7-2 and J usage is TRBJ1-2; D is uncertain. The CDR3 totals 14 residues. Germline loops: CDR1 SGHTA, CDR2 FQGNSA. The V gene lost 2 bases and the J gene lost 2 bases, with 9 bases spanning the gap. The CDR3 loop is CASSLLSSNYGYTF. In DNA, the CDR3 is TGTGCCAGCAGCTTACTGAGTTCCAACTATGGCTACACCTTC.

This chain's CDR3 is CASSQRSSGYQETQYF. The CDR3 coding sequence is TGTGCCAGCAGCCAGCGATCCTCGGGGTACCAAGAGACCCAGTACTTC. The rearrangement joins TRBV4-2 to TRBJ2-5, with D possibly matching TRBD2 (5 bases). From germline, CDR1 is LGHNA and CDR2 YNFKEQ. The CDR3 contains 16 residues. Trimming cost V 3 bases and J 0 bases, with 14 bases left between them.

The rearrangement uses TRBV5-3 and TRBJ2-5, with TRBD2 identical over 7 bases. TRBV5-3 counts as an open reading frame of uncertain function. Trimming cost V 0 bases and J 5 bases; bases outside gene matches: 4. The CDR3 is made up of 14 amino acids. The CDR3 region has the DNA TGTGCCAGAAGCTTGGGCGGGGGAATGGAGACCCAGTACTTC. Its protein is CARSLGGGMETQYF.

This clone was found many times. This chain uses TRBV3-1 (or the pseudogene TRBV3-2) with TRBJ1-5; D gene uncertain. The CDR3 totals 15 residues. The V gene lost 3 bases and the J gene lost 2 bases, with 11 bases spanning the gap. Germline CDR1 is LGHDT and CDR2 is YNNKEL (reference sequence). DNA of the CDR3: TGTGCCAGCAGCCAGGGAGTACAACGCAATCAGCCCCAGCATTTT. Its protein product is CASSQGVQRNQPQHF.

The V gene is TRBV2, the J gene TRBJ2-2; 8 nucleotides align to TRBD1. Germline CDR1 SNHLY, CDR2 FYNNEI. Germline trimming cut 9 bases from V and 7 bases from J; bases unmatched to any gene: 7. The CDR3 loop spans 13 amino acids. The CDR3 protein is CARGQAGSGELFF. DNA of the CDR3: TGTGCCAGGGGACAGGCGGGAAGCGGGGAGCTGTTTTTT.

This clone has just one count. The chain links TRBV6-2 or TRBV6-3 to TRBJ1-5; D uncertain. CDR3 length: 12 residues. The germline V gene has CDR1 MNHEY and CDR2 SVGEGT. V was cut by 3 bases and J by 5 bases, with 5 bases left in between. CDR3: CASSYADQPQHF. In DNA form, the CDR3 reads TGTGCCAGCAGTTATGCGGATCAGCCCCAGCATTTT.

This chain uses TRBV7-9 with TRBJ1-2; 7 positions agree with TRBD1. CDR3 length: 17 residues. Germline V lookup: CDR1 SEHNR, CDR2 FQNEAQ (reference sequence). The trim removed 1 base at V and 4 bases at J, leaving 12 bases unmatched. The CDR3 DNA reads TGTGCCAGCAGCTTAGTAGTGGGGACGGGACAGACCTATGGCTACACCTTC. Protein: CASSLVVGTGQTYGYTF. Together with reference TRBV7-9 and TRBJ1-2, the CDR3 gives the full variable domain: DTGVSQNPRHKITKRGQNVTFRCDPISEHNRLYWYRQTLGQGPEFLTYFQNEAQLEKSRLLSDRFSAERPKGSFSTLEIQRTEQGDSAMYLCASSLVVGTGQTYGYTFGSGTRLTVV.

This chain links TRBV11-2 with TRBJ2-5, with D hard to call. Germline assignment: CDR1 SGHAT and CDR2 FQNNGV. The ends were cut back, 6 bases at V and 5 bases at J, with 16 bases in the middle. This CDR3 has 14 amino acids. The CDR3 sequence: CASSPGQMAETQYF. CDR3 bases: TGTGCCAGCAGTCCAGGCCAGATGGCGGAGACCCAGTACTTC. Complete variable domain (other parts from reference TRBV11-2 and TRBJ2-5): EAGVAQSPRYKIIEKRQSVAFWCNPISGHATLYWYQQILGQGPKLLIQFQNNGVVDDSQLPKDRFSAERLKGVDSTLKIQPAKLEDSAVYLCASSPGQMAETQYFGPGTRLLVL.

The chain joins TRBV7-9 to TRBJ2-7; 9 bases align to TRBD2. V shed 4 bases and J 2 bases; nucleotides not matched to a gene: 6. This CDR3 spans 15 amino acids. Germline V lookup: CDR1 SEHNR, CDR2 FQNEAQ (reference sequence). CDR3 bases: TGTGCCAGCAGCTCGTCTAGCGGGGTTGCCTACGAGCAGTACTTC. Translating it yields CASSSSSGVAYEQYF.

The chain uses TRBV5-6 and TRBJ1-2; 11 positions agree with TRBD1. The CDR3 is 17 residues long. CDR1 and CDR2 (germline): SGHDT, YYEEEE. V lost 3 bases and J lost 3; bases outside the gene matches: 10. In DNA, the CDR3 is TGTGCCAGCAGCTCCTCCTCGGACAGGGGGCGACACTATGGCTACACCTTC. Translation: CASSSSSDRGRHYGYTF. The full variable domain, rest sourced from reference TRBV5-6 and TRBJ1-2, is DAGVTQSPTHLIKTRGQQVTLRCSPKSGHDTVSWYQQALGQGPQFIFQYYEEEERQRGNFPDRFSGHQFPNYSSELNVNALLLGDSALYLCASSSSSDRGRHYGYTFGSGTRLTVV.

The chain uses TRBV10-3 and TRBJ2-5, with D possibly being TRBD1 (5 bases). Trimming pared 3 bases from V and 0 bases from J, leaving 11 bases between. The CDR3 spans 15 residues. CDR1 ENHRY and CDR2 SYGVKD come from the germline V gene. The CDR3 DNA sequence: TGTGCCATCAGTGATCGGGCCAGGGACCAAGAGACCCAGTACTTC. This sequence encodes CAISDRARDQETQYF.

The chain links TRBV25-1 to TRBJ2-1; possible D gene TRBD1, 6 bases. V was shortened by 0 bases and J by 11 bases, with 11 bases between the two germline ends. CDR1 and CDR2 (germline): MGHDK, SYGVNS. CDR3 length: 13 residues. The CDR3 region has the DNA TGTGCCAGCAGTGAATACTCCAGGGGCCAGCAGTTCTTC. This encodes CASSEYSRGQQFF.

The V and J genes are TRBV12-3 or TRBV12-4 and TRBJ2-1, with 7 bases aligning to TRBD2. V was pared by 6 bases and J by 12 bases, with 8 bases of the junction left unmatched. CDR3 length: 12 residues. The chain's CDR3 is CASRAPAGMQFF. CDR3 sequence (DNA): TGTGCCAGCAGGGCCCCAGCGGGGATGCAGTTCTTC.

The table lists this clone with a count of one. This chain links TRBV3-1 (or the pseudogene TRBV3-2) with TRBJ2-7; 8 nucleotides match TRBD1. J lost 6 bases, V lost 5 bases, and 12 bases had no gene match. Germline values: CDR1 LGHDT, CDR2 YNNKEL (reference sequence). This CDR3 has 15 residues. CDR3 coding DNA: TGTGCCAGCAGCGCGGACAGGGTACAATCCAGCGAGCAGTACTTC. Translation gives CASSADRVQSSEQYF.

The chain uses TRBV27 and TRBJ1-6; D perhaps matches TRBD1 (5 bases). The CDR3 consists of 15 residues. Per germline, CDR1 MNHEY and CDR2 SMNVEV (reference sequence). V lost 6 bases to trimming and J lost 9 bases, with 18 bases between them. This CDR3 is CASSKARGTASPLHF. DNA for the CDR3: TGTGCCAGCAGCAAGGCCCGGGGGACGGCTTCACCCCTCCACTTT.

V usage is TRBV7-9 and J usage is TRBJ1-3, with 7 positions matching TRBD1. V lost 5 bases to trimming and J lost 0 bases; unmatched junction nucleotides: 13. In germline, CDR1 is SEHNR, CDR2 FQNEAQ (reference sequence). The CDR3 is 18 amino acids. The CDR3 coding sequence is TGTGCCAGCAGCCCAGCCCTGGGACAGACCTCCTCTGGAAACACCATATATTTT. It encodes CASSPALGQTSSGNTIYF.

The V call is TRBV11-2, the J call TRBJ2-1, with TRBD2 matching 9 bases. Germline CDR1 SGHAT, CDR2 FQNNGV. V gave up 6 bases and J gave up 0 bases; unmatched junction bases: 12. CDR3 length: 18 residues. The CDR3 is CASRGPVTSGGSYNEQFF. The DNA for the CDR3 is TGTGCCAGCAGGGGACCCGTGACTAGCGGAGGCTCCTACAATGAGCAGTTCTTC.

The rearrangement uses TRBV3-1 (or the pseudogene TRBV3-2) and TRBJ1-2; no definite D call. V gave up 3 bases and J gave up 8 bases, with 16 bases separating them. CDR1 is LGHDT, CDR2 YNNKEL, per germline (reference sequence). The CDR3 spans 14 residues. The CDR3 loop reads CASSHLEDEEGYTF. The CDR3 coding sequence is TGTGCCAGCAGCCACCTCGAGGATGAGGAGGGCTACACCTTC.

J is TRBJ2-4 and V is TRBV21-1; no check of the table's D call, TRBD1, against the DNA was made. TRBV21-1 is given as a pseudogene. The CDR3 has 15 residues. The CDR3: CASSITGTGENIQYF. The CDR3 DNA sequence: TGTGCCAGCAGCATCACCGGGACAGGGGAAAACATTCAGTACTTC.

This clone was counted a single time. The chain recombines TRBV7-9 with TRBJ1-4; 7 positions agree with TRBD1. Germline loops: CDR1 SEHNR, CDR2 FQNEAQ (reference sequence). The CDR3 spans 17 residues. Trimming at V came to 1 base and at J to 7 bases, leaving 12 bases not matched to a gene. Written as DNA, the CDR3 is TGTGCCAGCAGCTTAGGCCTTACAGGGGCGCTGAGTGAAAAACTGTTTTTT. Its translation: CASSLGLTGALSEKLFF.

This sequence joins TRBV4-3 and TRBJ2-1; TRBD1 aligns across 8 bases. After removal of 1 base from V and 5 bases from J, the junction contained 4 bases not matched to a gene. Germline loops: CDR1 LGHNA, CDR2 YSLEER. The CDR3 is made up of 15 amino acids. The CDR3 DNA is TGCGCCAGCAGCCAAGGGACAGGGACGAACAATGAGCAGTTCTTC. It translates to CASSQGTGTNNEQFF.